This passage covers 12 T cell receptor beta chains from one sample sequenced in a study of beta chain features in type 1 diabetes (dated 2018 in TCRdb). Libraries were constructed by the immunoSEQ multiplex PCR assay. The High Capacity cDNA Reverse Transcription Kit was used to reverse transcribe all of the isolated RNA, meaning that expressed TCRB transcripts were what got sequenced. TCRdb holds this immuneACCESS table with in-frame rearrangements only. Some clones are missing; in checked studies, unresolved V genes explain under half, and the rest has no known cause. Counted in this sample were about 140,000 clones; about 7.1% of them appeared once. The top ten constitute about 1.3% of the sample. The sample consisted of central memory CD4+ T cells from blood. The receptors originated from a young woman in good health.

The chain links TRBV10-3 to TRBJ2-3; TRBD2 agrees at 9 bases. The CDR3 totals 14 residues. V shed 4 bases and J 4 bases; nucleotides not matched to a gene: 3. CDR1 is ENHRY and CDR2 is SYGVKD in the germline V gene. This CDR3 is CAISAGTSPDTQYF. CDR3 nucleotide sequence: TGTGCCATCAGTGCGGGGACTAGCCCAGATACGCAGTATTTT.

This sequence joins TRBV6-4 and TRBJ2-2; TRBD2 might be the D (5 bases). This CDR3 has 13 amino acids. Trimming stripped 4 bases from V and 7 bases from J, with 10 bases between. Germline assignment: CDR1 MRHNA and CDR2 SNTAGT. CDR3 sequence (DNA): TGTGCCAGCAGTGTTGGGGAGTTCGGGGAGCTGTTTTTT. Translated, it gives CASSVGEFGELFF.

This clone has more than one count but fewer than ten. The CDR3 DNA is TGTGCCAGCAGTTACTCTATGGCTAGGTCCAATGAGCAGTTCTTC. Translation: CASSYSMARSNEQFF. This sequence joins TRBV6-5 and TRBJ2-1; no definite D call. The CDR3 length is 15 residues. Trimming removed 0 bases at V and 6 bases at J, with 12 bases between. CDR1 is MNHEY, CDR2 SVGAGI, per germline.

A few counts support this clone. The V gene is TRBV11-2, the J gene TRBJ2-5; D remains ambiguous. The CDR3 covers 14 residues. Deletions cut 5 bases from V and 5 bases from J, with 15 bases between. Per germline, CDR1 SGHAT and CDR2 FQNNGV. The DNA of the CDR3 is TGTGCCAGCAGCCAAGATCCTTCCGGGGAGACCCAGTACTTC. Translation gives CASSQDPSGETQYF.

This clone was detected many times. The CDR3 sequence is CSVGERGIAKNIQYF. The DNA for the CDR3 is TGCAGCGTTGGGGAGAGGGGGATAGCCAAAAACATTCAGTACTTC. The rearrangement joins TRBV29-1 to TRBJ2-4; possible D gene TRBD1, 6 bases. V lost 4 bases and J 0 bases, leaving 13 bases between the germline ends. Looked up from germline, CDR1 is SQVTM and CDR2 is ANQGSEA. CDR3 length equals 15 residues.

This clone was counted between two and nine times. The chain links TRBV5-1 to TRBJ2-2, with 9 bases that match TRBD2. Germline V lookup: CDR1 SGHRS, CDR2 YFSETQ. CDR3 length equals 18 residues. V shed 4 bases, J shed 0 bases, and the junction held 10 bases outside the gene matches. Here the CDR3 DNA reads TGCGCCAGCAGCCCTACCGGGGTAGCGGGAGCGAACACCGGGGAGCTGTTTTTT. Encoded protein: CASSPTGVAGANTGELFF.

The chain employs TRBV6-5 and TRBJ2-2; a weak D match, TRBD2 (6 bases). The CDR3 has 13 amino acids. V lost 9 bases to trimming and J lost 2 bases, with 10 bases between them. Per the germline V gene, CDR1 is MNHEY and CDR2 is SVGAGI. CDR3: CASRDSNTGELFF. The CDR3 DNA follows: TGTGCCAGTAGGGACTCTAACACCGGGGAGCTGTTTTTT.

This clone was found a few times. The CDR3 nucleotides are TGTGCCAGCACCCTCACGACTAGCGCAACCTACGAGCAGTACTTC. This codes for CASTLTTSATYEQYF. V and J are TRBV28 and TRBJ2-7; 8 nucleotides align to TRBD2. The CDR3 has 15 residues. V lost 7 bases to trimming and J lost 2 bases; unmatched junction nucleotides: 10. The germline CDR1 and CDR2 sequences are MDHEN and SYDVKM.

This clone was seen a few times. CDR3 nucleotides: TGTGCCAGCAGCCAAGATGTAGCGGGGCGGGATACGCAGTATTTT. It yields the protein CASSQDVAGRDTQYF. The rearrangement uses TRBV4-2 and TRBJ2-3, with 8 bases fitting TRBD2. V lost 0 bases to trimming and J lost 6 bases; unmatched junction nucleotides: 5. Germline V lookup: CDR1 LGHNA, CDR2 YNFKEQ. This CDR3 spans 15 amino acids.

The chain carries TRBV11-2 and TRBJ2-7; 12 positions match TRBD1. V lost 5 bases to trimming and J lost 7 bases; unmatched junction nucleotides: 12. The CDR3 is 16 residues long. CDR1 and CDR2 (germline): SGHAT, FQNNGV. The CDR3 region is CASSAGQGAARGEQYF. CDR3 bases: TGTGCCAGCAGCGCGGGACAGGGGGCGGCCCGGGGAGAGCAGTACTTC.

This clone was seen at least ten times. The chain employs TRBV19 and TRBJ2-1, with D maybe TRBD1 (5 bases). Germline CDR1 LNHDA, CDR2 SQIVND (reference sequence). This CDR3 has 13 amino acids. The V and J ends lost 5 bases and 4 bases respectively, with 9 bases between them. CDR3 region: CASSWQGYNEQFF. DNA for the CDR3: TGTGCCAGTAGTTGGCAGGGATACAATGAGCAGTTCTTC.

The chain has TRBV28 and TRBJ2-5, with a weak D call TRBD1 (5 bases). The CDR3 is made up of 14 amino acids. Germline V lookup: CDR1 MDHEN, CDR2 SYDVKM. The V and J ends lost 3 bases and 5 bases respectively, with 13 bases between them. This chain's CDR3 is CASSFWQGGETQYF. The CDR3 bases are TGTGCCAGCAGTTTCTGGCAGGGTGGGGAGACCCAGTACTTC.